These 27 T cell receptor beta chains came from one sample sequenced in a study of T cell responses to AZD1222 COVID-19 vaccine. Generated by immunoSEQ multiplex PCR, the TCRdb table keeps only in-frame clones and is missing some. The sample has under 150,000 clones; 88% are singletons. Sample: peripheral blood, taken 28 days after the second AZD1222 dose. These receptors were taken from an adult who received the AZD1222 COVID-19 vaccine.

The chain uses TRBV6-2 or TRBV6-3 and TRBJ2-1; 8 bases line up with TRBD2. The J segment lost 9 bases and the V segment lost 6 bases, leaving 7 bases of the junction unmatched. CDR1 is MNHEY and CDR2 is SVGEGT in the germline V gene. The length of the CDR3 is 13 residues. DNA for the CDR3: TGTGCCAGCAGCAAAGCGGGGGACGGTGAGCAGTTCTTC. It specifies CASSKAGDGEQFF.

This sequence joins TRBV5-1 and TRBJ1-4; TRBD1 might be the D (6 bases). Germline V lookup: CDR1 SGHRS, CDR2 YFSETQ. V lost 1 base and J 3 bases, leaving 7 bases between the germline ends. The CDR3 covers 14 residues. As DNA, the CDR3 is TGCGCCAGCAGCTTGTGGGGGCCTAATGAAAAACTGTTTTTT. Amino acids: CASSLWGPNEKLFF.

This chain uses TRBV5-4 with TRBJ2-2, with 7 positions matching TRBD1. There are 15 residues in the CDR3. Germline V gene sequence: CDR1 SGHNT, CDR2 YYREEE (reference sequence). After removal of 0 bases from V and 4 bases from J, the junction contained 3 bases not matched to a gene. This CDR3 is CASSLEGAGTGELFF. Here the CDR3 DNA reads TGTGCCAGCAGCTTGGAGGGGGCCGGCACCGGGGAGCTGTTTTTT.

This clone was detected only a few times. The rearrangement links TRBV4-3 to TRBJ1-1, with D possibly TRBD1 on 6 matching bases. Germline V gene sequence: CDR1 LGHNA, CDR2 YSLEER. The CDR3 loop spans 15 amino acids. V shed 0 bases and J shed 0 bases, with 8 bases lying between them. CDR3 in DNA: TGCGCCAGCAGCCAAGAGACAGGCTTGAACACTGAAGCTTTCTTT. It translates to CASSQETGLNTEAFF.

This chain connects TRBV18 to TRBJ1-3; possibly TRBD1 for D (6 bases). This CDR3 has 15 amino acids. Germline CDR1 is KGHSH and CDR2 is LQKENI. V lost 4 bases to trimming and J lost 4 bases, with 14 bases between them. The CDR3 DNA is TGTGCCAGCTCACTAGCAACGGGACAAGGAAACACCATATATTTT. Its translation is CASSLATGQGNTIYF.

This clone was picked up a small number of times. The gene calls are TRBV7-9 and TRBJ1-2, with D unresolved. Per the germline V gene, CDR1 is SEHNR and CDR2 is FQNEAQ (reference sequence). V was trimmed by 5 bases and J by 0 bases, leaving 10 bases between them. This CDR3 comprises 14 residues. The CDR3, as DNA: TGTGCCAGCAGCAATAGCCTTACTAACTATGGCTACACCTTC. This sequence encodes CASSNSLTNYGYTF.

A remark on this clone: Other DNA variants within this sample encode the same CDR3. V is TRBV7-3 and J is TRBJ1-1, with D possibly being TRBD1 (5 bases). V shed 3 bases and J shed 0 bases, with 5 bases lying between them. CDR3 length equals 13 residues. CDR1 and CDR2 from the germline V gene are SGHTA and FQGTGA. The chain's CDR3 is CASSLTVNTEAFF. The CDR3 region has the DNA TGTGCCAGCAGCTTGACAGTGAACACTGAAGCTTTCTTT.

The rearrangement joins TRBV28 to TRBJ1-6, with 8 bases matching TRBD1. Trimming cost V 5 bases and J 10 bases; bases outside gene matches: 10. Germline assignment: CDR1 MDHEN and CDR2 SYDVKM. The CDR3 consists of 15 residues. The CDR3, as DNA: TGTGCCAGCAGTACACGGGACAGGAAAAGCTCACCCCTCCACTTT. Translation: CASSTRDRKSSPLHF.

The chain employs TRBV7-8 and TRBJ2-5; 7 bases are shared with TRBD1. Germline CDR1 and CDR2: SGHVS and FQNEAQ. V lost 2 bases to trimming and J lost 4 bases; unmatched junction nucleotides: 4. This CDR3 comprises 14 residues. CDR3 coding DNA: TGTGCCAGCAGCTTAAGGGGGCTTGGAGAGACCCAGTACTTC. Amino acids: CASSLRGLGETQYF.

The genes are TRBV27 and TRBJ2-3, with D possibly matching TRBD2 (5 bases). Trimming cost V 8 bases and J 1 base, with 10 bases left between them. CDR3 length: 13 amino acids. Germline V gene data show CDR1 as MNHEY and CDR2 as SMNVEV (reference sequence). The CDR3 region is CASGPRGTDTQYF. DNA of the CDR3: TGTGCCAGCGGGCCGAGGGGCACAGATACGCAGTATTTT.

This chain links TRBV10-3 with TRBJ2-7; 7 nucleotides agree with TRBD1. Losses at the gene ends were 3 bases for V and 6 bases for J; bases not matched to a gene: 8. The CDR3 is 14 amino acids. CDR1 ENHRY and CDR2 SYGVKD come from the germline V gene. Here the CDR3 reads CAISESGQKSEQYF. CDR3 nucleotides: TGTGCCATCAGTGAATCGGGACAGAAGAGCGAGCAGTACTTC.

V is TRBV6-5 and J is TRBJ2-2, with D unclear. CDR3 length: 15 amino acids. With 5 bases removed from V and 8 bases from J, the gap between germline ends came to 18 bases. CDR1 is MNHEY and CDR2 is SVGAGI in the germline V gene. The CDR3 DNA is TGTGCCAGCAGTCGTACCCCGGGCCGGTCTGGGGAGCTGTTTTTT. Amino acid sequence: CASSRTPGRSGELFF.

In regard to this clone: The same CDR3 can be traced to other DNA sequences in this sample. The chain has TRBV7-8 and TRBJ1-5; no clear D gene. Looked up from germline, CDR1 is SGHVS and CDR2 is FQNEAQ. V was pared by 1 base and J by 2 bases, with 6 bases between. The CDR3 covers 14 residues. This CDR3 is CASSLDSGNQPQHF. The CDR3 region has the DNA TGTGCCAGCAGCTTAGACAGTGGCAATCAGCCCCAGCATTTT.

The chain recombines TRBV18 with TRBJ1-1; the D is unclear. This CDR3 region has 13 residues. V lost 3 bases and J 4 bases, leaving 9 bases between the germline ends. Germline assignment: CDR1 KGHSH and CDR2 LQKENI. The CDR3 DNA is TGTGCCAGCTCACCTTCGACGAGCACTGAAGCTTTCTTT. Its protein is CASSPSTSTEAFF.

The chain couples TRBV4-3 to TRBJ1-4; D ambiguous. The CDR3 covers 15 residues. Germline CDR1 and CDR2: LGHNA and YSLEER. Trimming left V 2 bases short and J 5 bases short, with 12 bases between. The CDR3 sequence is CASSQSADLNEKLFF. The CDR3 nucleotides read TGCGCCAGCAGCCAATCGGCAGATTTGAATGAAAAACTGTTTTTT.

This sequence joins TRBV9 and TRBJ1-4; TRBD1 matches at 7 bases. CDR3 length: 15 residues. Germline V gene data show CDR1 as SGDLS and CDR2 as YYNGEE. V was pared by 0 bases and J by 11 bases, with 10 bases of the junction left unmatched. In DNA form, the CDR3 reads TGTGCCAGCAGCGTAGGGGGCAACACAGGGGAGAAACTGTTTTTT. The encoded protein is CASSVGGNTGEKLFF.

The rearrangement uses TRBV12-3 or TRBV12-4 and TRBJ1-1; tentatively, D is TRBD1 (5 bases). V lost 2 bases to trimming and J lost 7 bases, with 11 bases between them. The length of the CDR3 is 13 residues. This chain's CDR3 is CASSLFPDSEAFF. CDR3 nucleotides: TGTGCCAGCAGTTTATTCCCCGACAGTGAAGCTTTCTTT.

The chain joins TRBV6-5 to TRBJ2-1, with D perhaps TRBD2 (5 bases). The CDR3 covers 13 residues. Germline V CDR1 and CDR2: MNHEY, SVGAGI. Trimming shortened V by 0 bases and J by 10 bases, and 10 bases separated the two germline ends. Written as DNA, the CDR3 is TGTGCCAGCAGTTACTCGAAGGTAGCGGAGCAGTTCTTC. It is translated as CASSYSKVAEQFF.

The chain recombines TRBV15 with TRBJ2-7; no firm D call. The V gene lost 4 bases and the J gene lost 5 bases, with 6 bases spanning the gap. CDR3 size: 11 residues. Germline-derived CDR1 and CDR2 are LNHNV and YYDKDF (reference sequence). The CDR3 nucleotides are TGTGCCACCAGCATCCGGAACGAGCAGTACTTC. This encodes CATSIRNEQYF.

This chain links TRBV7-9 with TRBJ1-1; D is uncertain. This CDR3 contains 14 residues. CDR1 and CDR2 (germline): SEHNR, FQNEAQ (reference sequence). V lost 5 bases to trimming and J lost 4 bases, with 14 bases between them. The CDR3 reads CASSPTRDGTEAFF. CDR3 DNA sequence: TGTGCCAGCAGCCCGACCCGTGATGGCACTGAAGCTTTCTTT.

The genes are TRBV6-1 and TRBJ2-7; possibly TRBD2 for D (6 bases). Germline CDR1 reads MNHNS; CDR2 reads SASEGT. V lost 0 bases, J lost 2 bases, and 17 bases lay in between. CDR3 length: 17 residues. The CDR3 spells CASSEARSGVETYEQYF. The CDR3 nucleotides are TGTGCCAGCAGTGAAGCTAGGTCGGGGGTAGAAACCTACGAGCAGTACTTC.

V gene TRBV5-1 combines with J gene TRBJ1-1, with D perhaps TRBD1 (6 bases). From germline, CDR1 is SGHRS and CDR2 YFSETQ. CDR3 length equals 13 residues. V shed 5 bases and J shed 2 bases, with 10 bases lying between them. In DNA, the CDR3 is TGCGCCAGCAGACGGACAGATAACACTGAAGCTTTCTTT. Translation: CASRRTDNTEAFF.

This chain joins TRBV3-1 (or the pseudogene TRBV3-2) and TRBJ2-1; D is perhaps TRBD1 (7 bases). The CDR3 length is 19 residues. Germline V CDR1 and CDR2: LGHDT, YNNKEL (reference sequence). Trimming took off 8 bases at V and 4 bases at J, with 30 bases between the two ends. This CDR3 is CASEPGRSQRDRDYNEQFF. CDR3 DNA sequence: TGTGCCAGCGAACCGGGGAGGTCCCAAAGGGACAGAGATTACAATGAGCAGTTCTTC.

The chain joins TRBV9 to TRBJ2-7; 9 positions match TRBD2. V lost 1 base, J lost 0 bases, and 5 bases stayed unmatched. This CDR3 is 16 amino acids long. Germline loops: CDR1 SGDLS, CDR2 YYNGEE. CDR3 nucleotides: TGTGCCAGCAGCGTAAGCCCTAGCGGGGCCTCCTACGAGCAGTACTTC. This gives the protein CASSVSPSGASYEQYF.

The chain recombines TRBV6-4 with TRBJ2-1; TRBD2 aligns across 7 bases. CDR1 and CDR2 from the germline V gene are MRHNA and SNTAGT. V lost 4 bases and J lost 2; bases outside the gene matches: 8. The CDR3 runs 16 residues. CDR3 nucleotides: TGTGCCAGCAGTGTAGAGGCGGGGGAAACCTACAATGAGCAGTTCTTC. Its protein product is CASSVEAGETYNEQFF.

The J gene is TRBJ1-5, the V gene TRBV19, with 7 bases aligning to TRBD1. The CDR3 has 14 amino acids. The germline V gene has CDR1 LNHDA and CDR2 SQIVND (reference sequence). The trim removed 6 bases at V and 2 bases at J, leaving 4 bases unmatched. This CDR3 is CASSKGAGNQPQHF. CDR3 bases: TGTGCCAGTAGCAAGGGGGCTGGCAATCAGCCCCAGCATTTT. Looking up the rest from reference TRBV19 and TRBJ1-5 gives the full variable domain: DGGITQSPKYLFRKEGQNVTLSCEQNLNHDAMYWYRQDPGQGLRLIYYSQIVNDFQKGDIAEGYSVSREKKESFPLTVTSAQKNPTAFYLCASSKGAGNQPQHFGDGTRLSIL.

The chain carries TRBV14 and TRBJ1-3, with D tentatively TRBD1 (5 bases). Germline lookup yields CDR1 SGHDN and CDR2 FVKESK. Trimming removed 4 bases from V and 0 bases from J, with 13 bases in between. This CDR3 has 16 residues. CDR3 nucleotides: TGTGCCAGCAGCCTTAGCGGGACTTTCTCTGGAAACACCATATATTTT. Its protein is CASSLSGTFSGNTIYF. Complete variable domain (other parts from reference TRBV14 and TRBJ1-3): EAGVTQFPSHSVIEKGQTVTLRCDPISGHDNLYWYRRVMGKEIKFLLHFVKESKQDESGMPNNRFLAERTGGTYSTLKVQPAELEDSGVYFCASSLSGTFSGNTIYFGEGSWLTVV.